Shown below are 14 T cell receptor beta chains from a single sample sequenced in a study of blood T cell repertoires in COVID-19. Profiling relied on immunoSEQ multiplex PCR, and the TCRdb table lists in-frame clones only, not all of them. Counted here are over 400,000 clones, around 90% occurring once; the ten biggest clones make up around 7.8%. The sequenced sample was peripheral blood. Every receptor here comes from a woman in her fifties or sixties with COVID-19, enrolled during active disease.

The CDR3 coding sequence is TGCGCCAGAGGGACAGGACCCTACGAGCAGTACTTC. Protein: CARGTGPYEQYF. This rearrangement joins TRBV23-1 to TRBJ2-7; 8 bases are a match to TRBD1. TRBV23-1 is sorted into the ORF group, with uncertain function. V trimming: 9 bases; J trimming: 2 bases; junction bases outside the gene matches: 3. CDR3 length: 12 amino acids.

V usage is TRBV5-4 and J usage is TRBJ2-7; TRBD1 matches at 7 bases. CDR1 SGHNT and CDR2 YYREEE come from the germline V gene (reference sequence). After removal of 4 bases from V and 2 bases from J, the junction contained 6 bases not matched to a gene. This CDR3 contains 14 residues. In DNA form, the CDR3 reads TGTGCCAGCAGCCTGGGACAGCCGACCTACGAGCAGTACTTC. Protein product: CASSLGQPTYEQYF.

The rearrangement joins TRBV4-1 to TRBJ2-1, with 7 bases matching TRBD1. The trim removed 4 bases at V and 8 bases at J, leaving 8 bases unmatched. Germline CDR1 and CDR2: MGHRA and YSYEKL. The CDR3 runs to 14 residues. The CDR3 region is CASSPIIDRDEQFF. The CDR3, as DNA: TGCGCCAGCAGCCCAATTATAGACAGGGATGAGCAGTTCTTC.

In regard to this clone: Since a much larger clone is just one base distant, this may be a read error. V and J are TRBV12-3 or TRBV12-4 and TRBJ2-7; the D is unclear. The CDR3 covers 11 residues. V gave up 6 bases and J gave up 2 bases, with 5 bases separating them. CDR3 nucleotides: TGTGCCAGCAGCCCTACCTACGAGCAGTACTTC. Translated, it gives CASSPTYEQYF.

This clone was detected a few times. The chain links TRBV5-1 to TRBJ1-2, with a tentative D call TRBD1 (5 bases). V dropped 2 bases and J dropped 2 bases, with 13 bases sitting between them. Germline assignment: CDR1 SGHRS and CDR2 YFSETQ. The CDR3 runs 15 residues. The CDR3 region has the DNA TGCGCCAGCAGCTTAAGTACACAGGCGAACTATGGCTACACCTTC. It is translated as CASSLSTQANYGYTF.

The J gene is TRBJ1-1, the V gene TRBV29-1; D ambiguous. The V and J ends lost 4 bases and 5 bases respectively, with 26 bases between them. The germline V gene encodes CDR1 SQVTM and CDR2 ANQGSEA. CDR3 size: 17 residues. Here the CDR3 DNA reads TGCAGCGTTGTGAGTGGAGGCACCTACTTAGAACGGACTGAAGCTTTCTTT. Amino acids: CSVVSGGTYLERTEAFF.

The CDR3 spells CASRGGVGYTF. As DNA, the CDR3 is TGTGCCAGCAGGGGGGGAGTTGGCTACACCTTC. The chain has TRBV9 and TRBJ1-2; D is possibly TRBD1 (5 bases). Trimming shortened V by 5 bases and J by 7 bases, and 9 bases separated the two germline ends. CDR3 length: 11 residues. Germline CDR1 reads SGDLS; CDR2 reads YYNGEE.

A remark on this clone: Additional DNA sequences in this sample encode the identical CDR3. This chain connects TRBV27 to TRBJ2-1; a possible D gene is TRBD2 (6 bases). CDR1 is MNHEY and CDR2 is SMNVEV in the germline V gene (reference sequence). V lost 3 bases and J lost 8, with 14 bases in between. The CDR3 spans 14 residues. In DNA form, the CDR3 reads TGTGCCAGCAGTTTGCGGTCAGGCGGGGATGAGCAGTTCTTC. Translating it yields CASSLRSGGDEQFF.

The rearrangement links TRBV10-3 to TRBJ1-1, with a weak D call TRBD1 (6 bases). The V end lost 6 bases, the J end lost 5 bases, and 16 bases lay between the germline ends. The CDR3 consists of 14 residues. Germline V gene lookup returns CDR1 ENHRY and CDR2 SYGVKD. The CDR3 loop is CAIRGGQGYTEAFF. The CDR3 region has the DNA TGTGCCATCAGGGGGGGGCAGGGGTATACTGAAGCTTTCTTT.

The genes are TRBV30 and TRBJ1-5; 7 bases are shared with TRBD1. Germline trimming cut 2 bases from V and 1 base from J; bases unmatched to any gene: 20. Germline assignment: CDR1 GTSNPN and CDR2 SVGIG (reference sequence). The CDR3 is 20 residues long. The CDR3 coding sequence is TGTGCCTGGAGTCCTGACAGGGTCGGTGGAAGGGGCAGAAGCAATCAGCCCCAGCATTTT. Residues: CAWSPDRVGGRGRSNQPQHF.

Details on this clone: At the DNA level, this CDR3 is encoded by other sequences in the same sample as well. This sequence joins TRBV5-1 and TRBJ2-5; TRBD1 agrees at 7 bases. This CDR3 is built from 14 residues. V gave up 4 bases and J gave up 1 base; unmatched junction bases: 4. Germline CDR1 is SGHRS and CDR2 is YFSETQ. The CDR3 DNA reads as TGCGCCAGCAGCCTCGGGACAGTCCAAGAGACCCAGTACTTC. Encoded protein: CASSLGTVQETQYF.

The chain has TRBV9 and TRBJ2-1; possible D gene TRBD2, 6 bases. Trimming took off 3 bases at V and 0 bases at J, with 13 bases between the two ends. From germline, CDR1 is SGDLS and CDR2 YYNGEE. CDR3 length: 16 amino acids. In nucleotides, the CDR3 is TGTGCCAGCAGCGGTGCTCTAGCGTTCTCCTACAATGAGCAGTTCTTC. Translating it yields CASSGALAFSYNEQFF.

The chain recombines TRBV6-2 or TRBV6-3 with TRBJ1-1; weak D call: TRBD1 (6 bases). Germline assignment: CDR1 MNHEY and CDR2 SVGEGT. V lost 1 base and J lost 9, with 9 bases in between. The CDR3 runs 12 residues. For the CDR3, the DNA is TGTGCCAGCAGTTACTTAGGACAGCAAGCTTTCTTT. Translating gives CASSYLGQQAFF.

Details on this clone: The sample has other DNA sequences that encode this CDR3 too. CDR3 DNA sequence: TGCGCCAGCAGTGAGTCAGCAGGGGCTAGCACAGATACGCAGTATTTT. Its translation is CASSESAGASTDTQYF. This chain connects TRBV10-1 to TRBJ2-3; possibly TRBD1 for D (6 bases). The V and J ends lost 0 bases and 0 bases respectively, with 10 bases between them. Looked up from germline, CDR1 is WNHNN and CDR2 is SYGVQD (reference sequence). This CDR3 comprises 16 residues.